This TCR beta chain stems from a study of cytomegalovirus exposure and HLA in healthy donors. Study-level results: The dataset shows that most TCR sequences were rare, while some public TCRs occurred in many donors.

Both 60 Vbeta primers and 13 Jbeta primers went into the PCR. TCRdb keeps only in-frame clones here, not all; method: immunoSEQ multiplex PCR. The sample consists of approximately 170,000 clones, 65% to 80% of them appearing once. Healthy bone marrow donors made up the donor group. Germline V CDR1 and CDR2: GTSNPN, SVGIG (reference sequence). The V gene lost 3 bases and the J gene lost 3 bases, with 21 bases spanning the gap. This CDR3 is built from 18 residues. Regarding this clone: Its specificity is not known.

The sequence derives from a woman aged 35 to 49 in good health and CMV-seropositive. The chain recombines TRBV30 with TRBJ1-6; unclear D gene. The sequencing sample was made of PBMCs. In DNA, the CDR3 is TGTGCCTGGAGGCCCCCCGGTGGAGGGATTAACTATAATTCACCCCTCCACTTT. Its translation is CAWRPPGGGINYNSPLHF.